Following are 18 T cell receptor beta chains from one sample sequenced in a study of radiotherapy plus CTLA-4 blockade in lung cancer. Generated by immunoSEQ multiplex PCR, the TCRdb table keeps only in-frame clones and is missing some. The data contain about 81,000 clones, about two thirds of them singletons. The input for sequencing was peripheral blood, taken from a patient treated with radiotherapy plus ipilimumab. These receptors were taken from a human donor with non-small cell lung cancer that progressed on radiotherapy plus ipilimumab.

V and J are TRBV9 and TRBJ2-1; no reliable D call. Germline V gene sequence: CDR1 SGDLS, CDR2 YYNGEE. This CDR3 has 17 amino acids. Trimming left V 0 bases short and J 5 bases short, with 18 bases between. The DNA of the CDR3 is TGTGCCAGCAGCGTAGGAGATAGACCGCGTTGGGACAATGAGCAGTTCTTC. As protein: CASSVGDRPRWDNEQFF.

The V gene is TRBV5-6, the J gene TRBJ2-5, with D possibly being TRBD2 (5 bases). The CDR3 spans 14 residues. The V and J ends lost 4 bases and 2 bases respectively, with 12 bases between them. Per germline, CDR1 SGHDT and CDR2 YYEEEE. The CDR3 spells CASSLGLSQETQYF. CDR3 in DNA: TGTGCCAGCAGCCTAGGACTGTCTCAAGAGACCCAGTACTTC.

The rearrangement uses TRBV25-1 and TRBJ1-4; D is unclear. Trimming took 1 base from V and 4 from J, leaving 10 bases between them. The germline V gene encodes CDR1 MGHDK and CDR2 SYGVNS. This CDR3 is 15 amino acids long. This chain's CDR3 is CASSESRGNNEKLFF. The CDR3 DNA follows: TGTGCCAGCAGTGAATCACGGGGAAATAATGAAAAACTGTTTTTT. Combining the CDR3 with reference TRBV25-1 and TRBJ1-4 gives the whole variable domain EADIYQTPRYLVIGTGKKITLECSQTMGHDKMYWYQQDPGMELHLIHYSYGVNSTEKGDLSSESTVSRIRTEHFPLTLESARPSHTSQYLCASSESRGNNEKLFFGSGTQLSVL.

The V and J genes are TRBV28 and TRBJ2-7; 7 bases map to TRBD2. Looked up from germline, CDR1 is MDHEN and CDR2 is SYDVKM. Germline trimming cut 5 bases from V and 6 bases from J; bases unmatched to any gene: 10. The CDR3 has 14 amino acids. CDR3 region: CASSPYRGVGEQYF. CDR3 nucleotides: TGTGCCAGCAGTCCCTATCGGGGGGTAGGCGAGCAGTACTTC.

The V and J genes are TRBV28 and TRBJ2-2; D unclear. The germline CDR1 and CDR2 sequences are MDHEN and SYDVKM. Between the trimmed V and J ends, which lost 3 bases and 6 bases, there was a span of 17 bases. There are 16 residues in the CDR3. CDR3 loop: CASSFLGRARAGELFF. The CDR3 DNA follows: TGTGCCAGCAGTTTTTTGGGTCGGGCAAGAGCCGGGGAGCTGTTTTTT.

The rearrangement joins TRBV28 to TRBJ2-2; 12 bases line up with TRBD2. Germline V gene data show CDR1 as MDHEN and CDR2 as SYDVKM. The ends lost 3 bases at V and 0 bases at J; junction bases unmatched: 14. The CDR3 has 21 amino acids. Here the CDR3 reads CASSLQYGTSGPNSNTGELFF. In DNA form, the CDR3 reads TGTGCCAGCAGTTTGCAGTACGGGACTAGCGGGCCAAACTCGAACACCGGGGAGCTGTTTTTT.

The chain couples TRBV18 to TRBJ2-7; TRBD2 matches 7 bases. The CDR3 loop spans 16 amino acids. J lost 3 bases, V lost 0 bases, and 8 bases had no gene match. Germline CDR1 and CDR2: KGHSH and LQKENI. The CDR3 DNA is TGTGCCAGCTCACCACCTAGCGGCGGGAGTAACTACGAGCAGTACTTC. Its protein product is CASSPPSGGSNYEQYF.

The V call is TRBV19, the J call TRBJ2-2; unclear D gene. The ends were cut back, 2 bases at V and 3 bases at J, with 4 bases in the middle. There are 13 residues in the CDR3. Germline loops: CDR1 LNHDA, CDR2 SQIVND (reference sequence). The CDR3 loop reads CASSITYTGELFF. DNA for the CDR3: TGTGCCAGTAGTATAACCTACACCGGGGAGCTGTTTTTT.

The table lists this clone with a few counts. The chain joins TRBV28 to TRBJ1-6, with unresolved D. Trimming took off 1 base at V and 14 bases at J, with 9 bases between the two ends. The length of the CDR3 is 12 residues. Germline CDR1 reads MDHEN; CDR2 reads SYDVKM. CDR3 residues: CASSLLYSTLHF. CDR3 sequence (DNA): TGTGCCAGCAGTTTATTATACTCGACCCTCCACTTT.

V gene TRBV11-2 combines with J gene TRBJ2-7; D is uncertain. Germline V lookup: CDR1 SGHAT, CDR2 FQNNGV. The CDR3 runs to 13 residues. V was trimmed by 0 bases and J by 6 bases, leaving 9 bases between them. CDR3 coding DNA: TGTGCCAGCAGCTTAGATAAGGCCTCCGAGCAGTACTTC. Amino acid sequence: CASSLDKASEQYF. Supplemented by reference TRBV11-2 and TRBJ2-7, the full variable domain reads EAGVAQSPRYKIIEKRQSVAFWCNPISGHATLYWYQQILGQGPKLLIQFQNNGVVDDSQLPKDRFSAERLKGVDSTLKIQPAKLEDSAVYLCASSLDKASEQYFGPGTRLTVT.

This clone was seen repeatedly, ten times or more. This chain joins TRBV9 and TRBJ2-7; D not certain. CDR3 length: 14 residues. V lost 0 bases to trimming and J lost 1 base, with 8 bases between them. CDR1 and CDR2 from the germline V gene are SGDLS and YYNGEE. The CDR3, as DNA: TGTGCCAGCAGCGTAGGTGGGTTTTCCTACGAGCAGTACTTC. Encoded protein: CASSVGGFSYEQYF.

The chain couples TRBV7-2 to TRBJ2-5; D is unresolved. CDR3 length equals 11 residues. Germline V gene lookup returns CDR1 SGHTA and CDR2 FQGNSA. Trimming left V 6 bases short and J 5 bases short, with 7 bases between. CDR3 DNA sequence: TGTGCCAGCAGTCCTGGGGAGACCCAGTACTTC. Its protein product is CASSPGETQYF.

The V and J genes are TRBV5-4 and TRBJ2-1, with 12 bases matching TRBD2. The CDR3 covers 16 residues. From germline, CDR1 is SGHNT and CDR2 YYREEE (reference sequence). V dropped 4 bases and J dropped 6; count of bases not matched to a gene: 8. CDR3 protein: CASSLAASGGVNEQFF. The CDR3 DNA is TGTGCCAGCAGCCTGGCGGCTAGCGGGGGGGTCAATGAGCAGTTCTTC.

The chain links TRBV28 to TRBJ2-4; 7 positions match TRBD2. V shed 7 bases, J shed 0 bases, and the junction held 9 bases outside the gene matches. Germline CDR1 and CDR2: MDHEN and SYDVKM. This CDR3 has 16 residues. The CDR3 DNA sequence: TGTGCCAGCACCCCCGGCGGGGGTCGAGCCAAAAACATTCAGTACTTC. Translated: CASTPGGGRAKNIQYF. The full variable domain, in which reference TRBV28 and TRBJ2-4 provide the parts outside the CDR3, is DVKVTQSSRYLVKRTGEKVFLECVQDMDHENMFWYRQDPGLGLRLIYFSYDVKMKEKGDIPEGYSVSREKKERFSLILESASTNQTSMYLCASTPGGGRAKNIQYFGAGTRLSVL.

As DNA, the CDR3 is TGTGCCAGCAGCTTAAGTGGGACCAACTATGGCTACACCTTC. Amino acid sequence: CASSLSGTNYGYTF. The chain employs TRBV7-2 and TRBJ1-2; possible D gene TRBD1, 5 bases. Germline V gene sequence: CDR1 SGHTA, CDR2 FQGNSA. This CDR3 spans 14 amino acids. Trimming cost V 2 bases and J 2 bases, with 9 bases left between them.

The V call is TRBV7-9, the J call TRBJ1-1; 7 nucleotides line up with TRBD1. The CDR3 length is 12 residues. V was clipped by 1 base and J by 11 bases; unmatched bases: 4. Germline V gene data show CDR1 as SEHNR and CDR2 as FQNEAQ (reference sequence). The CDR3 coding sequence is TGTGCCAGCAGCTTAGGGGACAGTCGGGCTTTCTTT. As protein: CASSLGDSRAFF.

The chain combines TRBV6-4 with TRBJ2-1, with unresolved D. Trimming shortened V by 3 bases and J by 6 bases, and 12 bases separated the two germline ends. From germline, CDR1 is MRHNA and CDR2 SNTAGT. The CDR3 loop spans 14 amino acids. The CDR3 sequence: CASSEQALSNEQFF. CDR3 bases: TGTGCCAGCAGTGAGCAGGCCTTAAGCAATGAGCAGTTCTTC.

The chain has TRBV6-1 and TRBJ2-3, with 7 bases fitting TRBD2. The germline CDR1 and CDR2 sequences are MNHNS and SASEGT. The V segment lost 4 bases and the J segment 0 bases; nucleotides outside the gene matches: 4. This CDR3 comprises 15 residues. For the CDR3, the DNA is TGTGCCAGCAGTGGGCTAGCGGAGAGCACAGATACGCAGTATTTT. It translates to CASSGLAESTDTQYF.